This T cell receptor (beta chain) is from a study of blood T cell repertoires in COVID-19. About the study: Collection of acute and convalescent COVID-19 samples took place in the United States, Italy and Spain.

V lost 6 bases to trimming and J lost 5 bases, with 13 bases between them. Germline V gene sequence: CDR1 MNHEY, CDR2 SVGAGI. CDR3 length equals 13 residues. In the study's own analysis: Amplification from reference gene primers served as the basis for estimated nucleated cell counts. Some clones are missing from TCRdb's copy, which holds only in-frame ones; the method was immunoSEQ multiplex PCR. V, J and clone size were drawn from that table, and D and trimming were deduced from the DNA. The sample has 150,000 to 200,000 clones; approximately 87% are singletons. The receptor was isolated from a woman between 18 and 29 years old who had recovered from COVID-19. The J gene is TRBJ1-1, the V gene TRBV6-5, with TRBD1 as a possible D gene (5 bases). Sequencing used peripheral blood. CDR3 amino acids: CASRQGLITEAFF. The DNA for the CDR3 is TGTGCCAGCAGGCAGGGTCTGATTACTGAAGCTTTCTTT.